Listed below are T cell receptor beta chains from one sample, sequenced in a study of early T cells in non-severe SARS-CoV-2 infection. TCRdb reprocessed the 5' RACE reads via MiXCR and lists one record per CDR3 protein. The repertoire includes about 80,000 distinct CDR3 sequences, around 10% of them detected once, and approximately 4.5% sits in the top ten. Sequenced material: whole blood. The source of these receptors is an adult who was a healthcare worker with PCR-confirmed SARS-CoV-2 infection or an uninfected control (not recorded which). Both conserved end residues are part of each CDR3. Each record gives: clone size, J gene, D gene, V gene, CDR3 protein, CDR3 DNA. The D gene is left open where the match is weak. A clone size is listed for some rows: how often the clone was seen (once, few, many), or a class if it is expanded.

once	TRBJ2-3	NA	TRBV7-2	CASSLGQAADTQYF	TGTGCCAGCAGCCTAGGGCAGGCGGCCGATACGCAGTATTTT
NA	TRBJ2-3	TRBD2	TRBV20-1	CSARLAGVTSTDTQYF	TGCAGTGCTAGGCTAGCGGGGGTGACTAGCACAGATACGCAGTATTTT
few	TRBJ2-7	NA	TRBV6-5	CASREPGDPLEQYF	TGTGCCAGCAGGGAACCGGGAGACCCTCTGGAGCAGTACTTC
many	TRBJ2-3	NA	TRBV7-2	CASSFSQYADTQYF	TGTGCCAGCAGCTTCTCGCAATACGCAGATACGCAGTATTTT
many	TRBJ1-4	TRBD1	TRBV4-2	CASSPEGQGGEKLFF	TGTGCCAGCAGCCCAGAGGGACAGGGGGGTGAAAAACTGTTTTTT
many	TRBJ2-1	TRBD1	TRBV12-5	CASGLVTYGTGVGSYNEQFF	TGTGCTAGTGGTTTGGTAACTTATGGGACAGGGGTAGGGTCCTACAATGAGCAGTTCTTC
NA	TRBJ2-5	TRBD2	TRBV20-1	CSARGSGGKQETQYF	TGCAGTGCTAGAGGGAGCGGGGGAAAACAAGAGACCCAGTACTTC
NA	TRBJ2-3	TRBD1	TRBV10-3	CAISLGQTDTQYF	TGTGCCATCAGTTTGGGACAGACAGATACGCAGTATTTT
few	TRBJ2-5	TRBD1	TRBV11-2	CASSVPGQQETQYF	TGTGCCAGCAGCGTACCGGGACAGCAAGAGACCCAGTACTTC
NA	TRBJ1-1	NA	TRBV7-2	CASSSAGYTEAFF	TGTGCCAGCAGCTCAGCAGGGTACACTGAAGCTTTCTTT
few	TRBJ2-7	NA	TRBV7-8	CASSQGGNSYEQYF	TGTGCCAGCAGCCAGGGGGGCAACTCCTACGAGCAGTACTTC
few	TRBJ2-2	TRBD2	TRBV12-3/TRBV12-4	CASSSPGLAGTGELFF	TGTGCCAGCAGTTCCCCGGGACTAGCGGGGACCGGGGAGCTGTTTTTT
many	TRBJ1-6	TRBD1	TRBV6-6	CASRTDEGAGNSPLHF	TGTGCCAGCAGAACGGACGAGGGGGCGGGTAATTCACCCCTCCACTTT
NA	TRBJ2-1	NA	TRBV6-2/TRBV6-3	CASSYSSPLSAQYNEQFF	TGTGCCAGCAGTTACTCGAGCCCCCTCAGTGCCCAGTACAATGAGCAGTTCTTC
few	TRBJ1-2	TRBD1	TRBV10-3	CAISQGGGYTF	TGTGCCATTTCACAGGGGGGCGGCTACACCTTC
many	TRBJ2-5	NA	TRBV19	CASTNHFYQETQYF	TGTGCCAGTACCAACCACTTCTACCAAGAGACCCAGTACTTC
NA	TRBJ2-1	NA	TRBV19	CASTRGVSGLYSNEQFF	TGTGCCAGTACAAGGGGTGTTTCGGGGCTGTACAGTAATGAGCAGTTCTTC
many	TRBJ2-1	NA	TRBV6-2/TRBV6-3	CASSPLEIGDNEQFF	TGTGCCAGCAGTCCCCTCGAAATCGGGGACAATGAGCAGTTCTTC
many	TRBJ2-5	NA	TRBV25-1	CASSEMGRGDRETQYF	TGTGCCAGCAGTGAAATGGGGCGCGGGGACAGAGAGACCCAGTACTTC
many	TRBJ1-1	NA	TRBV6-5	CASSRGWNTEAFF	TGTGCCAGCAGCCGGGGATGGAACACTGAAGCTTTCTTT
NA	TRBJ2-1	NA	TRBV2	CASSEVGAGGFF	TGTGCCAGCAGTGAAGTGGGAGCTGGAGGGTTCTTC
NA	TRBJ2-7	NA	TRBV18	CASSPDYEQYF	TGTGCCAGCTCACCAGACTACGAGCAGTACTTC
NA	TRBJ2-1	TRBD1	TRBV4-3	CASSQESGGSMNEQFF	TGCGCCAGCAGCCAAGAATCAGGGGGCTCTATGAATGAGCAGTTCTTC
few	TRBJ2-7	TRBD2	TRBV7-6	CASSSGGLVAHEQYF	TGTGCCAGCAGCTCGGGAGGGCTAGTGGCCCACGAGCAGTACTTC
NA	TRBJ2-7	TRBD2	TRBV29-1	CSGTGGSYEQYF	TGCAGCGGAACGGGAGGCTCCTACGAGCAGTACTTC
few	TRBJ1-4	NA	TRBV7-9	CASSLAMGRNEKLFF	TGTGCCAGCAGCTTAGCCATGGGACGTAATGAAAAACTGTTTTTT
NA	TRBJ1-1	TRBD1	TRBV18	CASSGQGIMNTEAFF	TGTGCCAGCTCGGGACAGGGCATCATGAACACTGAAGCTTTCTTT
many	TRBJ2-7	NA	TRBV11-2	CASSLLQFYEQYF	TGTGCCAGCAGCTTACTACAGTTCTACGAGCAGTACTTC
many	TRBJ2-3	TRBD2	TRBV20-1	CSAQGLATDTQYF	TGCAGTGCCCAGGGACTAGCCACAGATACGCAGTATTTT
few	TRBJ2-2	NA	TRBV10-3	CAISPGARGELFF	TGTGCCATCAGCCCAGGGGCTCGAGGGGAGCTGTTTTTT
NA	TRBJ2-7	TRBD1	TRBV6-2/TRBV6-3	CASRPQGARQAEQYF	TGTGCCAGCAGGCCACAGGGGGCGCGGCAAGCCGAGCAGTACTTC
NA	TRBJ2-3	NA	TRBV11-2	CASSRPTRGPPTQYF	TGTGCCAGCAGCCGGCCCACGCGGGGCCCCCCGACGCAGTATTTT
few	TRBJ2-3	NA	TRBV2	CASSGNLQDTQYF	TGTGCCAGCAGTGGTAACTTACAAGATACGCAGTATTTT
NA	TRBJ2-3	NA	TRBV20-1	CSGEGADTQYF	TGCAGTGGCGAAGGGGCAGATACGCAGTATTTT
NA	TRBJ1-5	NA	TRBV6-1	CASSERLVGNQPQHF	TGTGCCAGCAGTGAACGGCTGGTGGGCAATCAGCCCCAGCATTTT
many	TRBJ2-7	NA	TRBV30	CAWSADSSYEQYF	TGTGCCTGGAGTGCAGACAGCTCCTACGAGCAGTACTTC
few	TRBJ2-2	NA	TRBV12-3/TRBV12-4	CASSLIGELFF	TGTGCCAGCAGTTTGATCGGGGAGCTGTTTTTT
many	TRBJ2-1	NA	TRBV11-3	CASSLGNSGEQFF	TGTGCCAGCAGCTTAGGGAATTCTGGGGAGCAGTTCTTC
few	TRBJ1-4	NA	TRBV5-1	CASSSDGDNEKLFF	TGCGCCAGCAGCTCGGACGGAGATAATGAAAAACTGTTTTTT
many	TRBJ1-1	NA	TRBV18	CASSPREGTEAFF	TGTGCCAGCTCACCACGTGAAGGCACTGAAGCTTTCTTT
many	TRBJ2-3	NA	TRBV6-1	CASSGGSVRWNTQYF	TGTGCCAGCAGTGGCGGGTCCGTTCGTTGGAATACGCAGTATTTT
many	TRBJ2-7	TRBD1	TRBV6-5	CASSSPGTGVEQYF	TGTGCCAGCAGTTCCCCCGGGACAGGGGTCGAGCAGTACTTC
few	TRBJ1-4	TRBD1	TRBV4-2	CASSQDGSGGSGGEKLFF	TGTGCCAGCAGCCAAGATGGTTCTGGGGGGTCAGGGGGTGAAAAACTGTTTTTT
many	TRBJ2-6	TRBD1	TRBV20-1	CSARILPGTGRSGANVLTF	TGCAGTGCTAGAATCCTTCCCGGGACAGGGCGCTCTGGGGCCAACGTCCTGACTTTC
many	TRBJ1-1	NA	TRBV10-3	CAISERTGMNTEAFF	TGTGCCATCAGTGAGAGGACGGGGATGAACACTGAAGCTTTCTTT
NA	TRBJ2-1	NA	TRBV6-5	CASSSHNEQFF	TGTGCCAGCAGTTCTCACAATGAGCAGTTCTTC
few	TRBJ1-1	NA	TRBV12-3/TRBV12-4	CASSLVRGTEAFF	TGTGCCAGCAGTTTAGTTAGGGGTACTGAAGCTTTCTTT
NA	TRBJ2-7	TRBD2	TRBV11-2	CASSLARGAYEQYF	TGTGCCAGCAGCTTAGCTCGGGGGGCCTACGAGCAGTACTTC
NA	TRBJ1-4	NA	TRBV5-8	CAARRRSNEKLFF	TGTGCCGCCAGGAGGCGAAGTAATGAAAAACTGTTTTTT
few	TRBJ1-5	NA	TRBV2	CASSSQRLDQPQHF	TGTGCCAGCAGTTCACAGCGTCTAGATCAGCCCCAGCATTTT
few	TRBJ2-6	TRBD1	TRBV6-5	CASSSPDQIPGQTMNSGANVLTF	TGTGCCAGCAGTTCGCCAGACCAAATCCCGGGACAGACGATGAACTCTGGGGCCAACGTCCTGACTTTC
many	TRBJ2-5	NA	TRBV10-2	CASSQGRTQETQYF	TGCGCCAGCAGCCAGGGACGGACTCAAGAGACCCAGTACTTC
many	TRBJ2-7	NA	TRBV2	CASSEVGLTYEQYF	TGTGCCAGCAGTGAAGTCGGGCTCACCTACGAGCAGTACTTC
NA	TRBJ1-1	NA	TRBV30	CAWRAGSTEAFF	TGTGCCTGGAGGGCAGGGAGCACTGAAGCTTTCTTT
once	TRBJ2-7	NA	TRBV6-2/TRBV6-3	CASGGSSPSYEQYF	TGTGCGTCCGGCGGGTCTTCGCCCTCCTACGAGCAGTACTTC
few	TRBJ1-1	NA	TRBV7-9	CAAHREMNTEAFF	TGTGCCGCCCACAGGGAGATGAACACTGAAGCTTTCTTT
many	TRBJ1-1	NA	TRBV4-1	CASSQDPDTEAFF	TGCGCCAGCAGCCAAGATCCGGACACTGAAGCTTTCTTT
many	TRBJ1-5	TRBD1	TRBV12-3/TRBV12-4	CASRDGTGLNQPQHF	TGTGCCAGCAGGGACGGGACAGGGCTCAATCAGCCCCAGCATTTT